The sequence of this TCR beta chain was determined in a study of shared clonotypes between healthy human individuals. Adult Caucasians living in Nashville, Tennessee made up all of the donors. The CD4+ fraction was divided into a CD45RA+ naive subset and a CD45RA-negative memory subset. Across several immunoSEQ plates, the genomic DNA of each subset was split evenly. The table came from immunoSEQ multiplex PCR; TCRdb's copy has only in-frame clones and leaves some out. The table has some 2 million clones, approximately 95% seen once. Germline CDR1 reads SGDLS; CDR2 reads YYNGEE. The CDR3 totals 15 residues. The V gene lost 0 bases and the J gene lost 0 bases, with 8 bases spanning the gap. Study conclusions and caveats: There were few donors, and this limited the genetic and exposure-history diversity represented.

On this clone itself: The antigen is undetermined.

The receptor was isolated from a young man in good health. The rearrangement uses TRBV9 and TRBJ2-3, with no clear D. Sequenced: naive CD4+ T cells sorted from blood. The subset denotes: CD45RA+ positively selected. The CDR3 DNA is TGTGCCAGCAGCGTAGGAGTTGATAGCACAGATACGCAGTATTTT. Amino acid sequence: CASSVGVDSTDTQYF.